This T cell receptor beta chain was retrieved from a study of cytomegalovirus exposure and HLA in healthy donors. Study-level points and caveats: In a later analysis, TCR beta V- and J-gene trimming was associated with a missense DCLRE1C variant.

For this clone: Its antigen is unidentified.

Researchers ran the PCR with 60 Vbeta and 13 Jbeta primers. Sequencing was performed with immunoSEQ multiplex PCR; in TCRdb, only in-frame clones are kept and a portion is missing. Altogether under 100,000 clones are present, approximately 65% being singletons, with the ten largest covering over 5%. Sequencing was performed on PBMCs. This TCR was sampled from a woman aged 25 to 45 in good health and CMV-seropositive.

DNA of the CDR3: TGTGCCAGCCCCTGGGACAGCTACACCGGGGAGCTGTTTTTT. Residues: CASPWDSYTGELFF. The V gene is TRBV6-5, the J gene TRBJ2-2, with 7 bases identical to TRBD1. The CDR3 is 14 amino acids. V lost 8 bases to trimming and J lost 3 bases; unmatched junction nucleotides: 6. Germline values: CDR1 MNHEY, CDR2 SVGAGI.